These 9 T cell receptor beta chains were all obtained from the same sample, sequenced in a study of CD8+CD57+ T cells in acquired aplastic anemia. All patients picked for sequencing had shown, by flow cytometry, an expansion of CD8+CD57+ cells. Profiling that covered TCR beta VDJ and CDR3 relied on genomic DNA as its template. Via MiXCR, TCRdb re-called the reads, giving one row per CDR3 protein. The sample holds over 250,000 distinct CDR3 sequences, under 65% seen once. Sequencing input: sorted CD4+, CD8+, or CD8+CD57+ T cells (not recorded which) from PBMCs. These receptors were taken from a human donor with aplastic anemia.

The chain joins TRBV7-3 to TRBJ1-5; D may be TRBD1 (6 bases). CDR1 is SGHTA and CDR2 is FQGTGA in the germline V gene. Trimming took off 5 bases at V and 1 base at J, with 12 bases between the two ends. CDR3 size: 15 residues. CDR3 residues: CASSQGYGSNQPQHF. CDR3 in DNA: TGTGCCAGCAGCCAGGGGTATGGGAGCAATCAGCCCCAGCATTTT.

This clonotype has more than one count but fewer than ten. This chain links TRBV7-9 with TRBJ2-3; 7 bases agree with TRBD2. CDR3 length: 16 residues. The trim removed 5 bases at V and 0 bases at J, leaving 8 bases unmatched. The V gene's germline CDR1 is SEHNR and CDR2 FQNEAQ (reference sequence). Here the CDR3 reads CASSLYLSGSTDTQYF. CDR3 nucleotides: TGTGCCAGCAGCCTCTACCTTAGCGGGAGCACAGATACGCAGTATTTT. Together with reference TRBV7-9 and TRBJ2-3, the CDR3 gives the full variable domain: DTGVSQNPRHKITKRGQNVTFRCDPISEHNRLYWYRQTLGQGPEFLTYFQNEAQLEKSRLLSDRFSAERPKGSFSTLEIQRTEQGDSAMYLCASSLYLSGSTDTQYFGPGTRLTVL.

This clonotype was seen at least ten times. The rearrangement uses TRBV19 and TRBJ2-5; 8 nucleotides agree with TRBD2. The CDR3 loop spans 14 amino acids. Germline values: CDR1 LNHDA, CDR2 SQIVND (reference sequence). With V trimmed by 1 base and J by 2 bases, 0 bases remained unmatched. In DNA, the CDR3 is TGTGCCAGTAGTATAGGACTAGCGCAAGAGACCCAGTACTTC. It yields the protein CASSIGLAQETQYF.

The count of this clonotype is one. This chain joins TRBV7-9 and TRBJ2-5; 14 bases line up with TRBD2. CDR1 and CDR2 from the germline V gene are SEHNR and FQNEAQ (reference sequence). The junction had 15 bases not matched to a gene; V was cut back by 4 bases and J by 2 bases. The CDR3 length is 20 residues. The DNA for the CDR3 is TGTGCCAGCAGCTCCTCCAGTGGGACTAGCGGGGGAGGTAGGCAAGAGACCCAGTACTTC. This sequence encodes CASSSSSGTSGGGRQETQYF.

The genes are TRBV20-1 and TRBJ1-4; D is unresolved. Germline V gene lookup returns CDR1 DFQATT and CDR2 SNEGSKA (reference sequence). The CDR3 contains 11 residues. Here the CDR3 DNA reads TGCGGCGCTAGAGGAGGTGAAAAACTGTTTTTT. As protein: CGARGGEKLFF.

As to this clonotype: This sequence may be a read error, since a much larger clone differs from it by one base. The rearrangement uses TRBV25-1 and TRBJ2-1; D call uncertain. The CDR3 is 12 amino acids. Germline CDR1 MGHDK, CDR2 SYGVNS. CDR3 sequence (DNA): TGTGTCAGCCGCCCAAGGAACAATGAGCAGTTCTTC. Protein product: CVSRPRNNEQFF.

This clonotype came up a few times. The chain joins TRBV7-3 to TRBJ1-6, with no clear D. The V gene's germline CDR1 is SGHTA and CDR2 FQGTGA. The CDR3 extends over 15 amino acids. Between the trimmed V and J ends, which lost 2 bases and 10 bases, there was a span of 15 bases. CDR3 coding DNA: TGTGCCAGCAGCTTAGCCGAGCTCCCGGGATCACCCCTCCACTTT. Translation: CASSLAELPGSPLHF.

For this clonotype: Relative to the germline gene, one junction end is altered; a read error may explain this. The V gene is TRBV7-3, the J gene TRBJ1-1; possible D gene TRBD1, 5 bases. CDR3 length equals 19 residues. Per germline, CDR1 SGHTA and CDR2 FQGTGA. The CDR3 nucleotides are TGTGCCAGCATCAAAGGGGAGCGGCACACCCCATTGGGACGCACTGAAGCCTTCTTT. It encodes CASIKGERHTPLGRTEAFF.

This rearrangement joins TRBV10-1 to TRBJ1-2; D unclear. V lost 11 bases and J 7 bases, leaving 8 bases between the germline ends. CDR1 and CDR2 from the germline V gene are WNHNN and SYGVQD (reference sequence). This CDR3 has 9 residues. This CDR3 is CAGGSGYTF. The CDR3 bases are TGCGCCGGAGGGAGTGGCTACACCTTC.